This TCR beta chain was sequenced for a study of blood T cell repertoires in COVID-19. On the study more broadly: Samples came from the United States, Italy and Spain, spanning acute and convalescent COVID-19. T cells, B-cell-depleted T cells, or PBMCs provided the cDNA or gDNA that served as material.

Repertoires were generated with immunoSEQ multiplex PCR, while TCRdb's copy carries only in-frame clones and drops some. The sample holds roughly 200,000 clones; 70% to 90% are singletons and the top ten take about 5%. V was shortened by 3 bases and J by 7 bases, with 12 bases between the two germline ends. CDR3 length equals 12 residues. From germline, CDR1 is DFQATT and CDR2 SNEGSKA (reference sequence). The chain joins TRBV20-1 to TRBJ1-1; D is possibly TRBD1 (6 bases). Sequencing input: peripheral blood. The TCR sequence derives from an elderly woman with acute or convalescent COVID-19. CDR3 DNA: TGCAGTGCTAGTGGGGGCAAGATTGAAGCTTTCTTT. Translating it yields CSASGGKIEAFF.